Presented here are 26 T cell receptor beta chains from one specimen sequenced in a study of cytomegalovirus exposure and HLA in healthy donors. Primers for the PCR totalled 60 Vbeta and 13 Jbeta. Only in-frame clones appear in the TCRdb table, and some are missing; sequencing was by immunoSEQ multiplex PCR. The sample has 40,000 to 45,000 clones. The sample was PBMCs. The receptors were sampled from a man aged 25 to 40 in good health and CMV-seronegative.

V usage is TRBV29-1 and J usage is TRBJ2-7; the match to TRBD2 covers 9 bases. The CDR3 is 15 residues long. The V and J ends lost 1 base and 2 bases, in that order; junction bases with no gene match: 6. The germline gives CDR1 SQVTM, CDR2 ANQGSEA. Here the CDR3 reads CSVEGLGTSPYEQYF. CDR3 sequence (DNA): TGCAGCGTTGAAGGTTTGGGGACTAGCCCCTACGAGCAGTACTTC.

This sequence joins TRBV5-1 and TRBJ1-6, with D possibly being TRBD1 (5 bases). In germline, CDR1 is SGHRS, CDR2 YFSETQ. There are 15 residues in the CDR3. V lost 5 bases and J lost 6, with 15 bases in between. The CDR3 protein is CASRESVGGNSPLHF. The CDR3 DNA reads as TGCGCCAGCAGGGAGTCTGTCGGGGGTAATTCACCCCTCCACTTT.

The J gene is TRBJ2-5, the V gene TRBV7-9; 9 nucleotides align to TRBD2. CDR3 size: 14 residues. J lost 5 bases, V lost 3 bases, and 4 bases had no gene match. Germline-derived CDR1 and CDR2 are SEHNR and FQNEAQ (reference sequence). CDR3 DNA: TGTGCCAGCAGCTTTCCCACTAGCGGGGAGACCCAGTACTTC. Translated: CASSFPTSGETQYF.

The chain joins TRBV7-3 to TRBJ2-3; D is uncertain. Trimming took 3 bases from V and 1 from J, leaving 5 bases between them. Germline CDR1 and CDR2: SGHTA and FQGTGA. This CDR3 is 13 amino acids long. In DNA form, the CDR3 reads TGTGCCAGCAGCTTGCAGGGCACAGATACGCAGTATTTT. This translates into CASSLQGTDTQYF. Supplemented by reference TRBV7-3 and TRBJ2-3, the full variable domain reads GAGVSQTPSNKVTEKGKYVELRCDPISGHTALYWYRQSLGQGPEFLIYFQGTGAADDSGLPNDRFFAVRPEGSVSTLKIQRTERGDSAVYLCASSLQGTDTQYFGPGTRLTVL.

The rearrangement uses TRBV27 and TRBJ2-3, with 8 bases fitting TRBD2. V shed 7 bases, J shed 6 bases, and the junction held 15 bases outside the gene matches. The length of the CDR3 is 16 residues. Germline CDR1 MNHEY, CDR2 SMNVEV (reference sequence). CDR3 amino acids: CASKAFGREAGDTQYF. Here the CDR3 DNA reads TGTGCCAGCAAGGCGTTCGGGCGGGAGGCCGGGGATACGCAGTATTTT.

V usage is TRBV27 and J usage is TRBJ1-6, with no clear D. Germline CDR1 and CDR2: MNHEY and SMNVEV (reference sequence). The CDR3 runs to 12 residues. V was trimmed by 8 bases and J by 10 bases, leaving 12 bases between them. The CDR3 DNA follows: TGTGCCAGCGGAGGGTATAGCTCACCCCTCCACTTT. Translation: CASGGYSSPLHF.

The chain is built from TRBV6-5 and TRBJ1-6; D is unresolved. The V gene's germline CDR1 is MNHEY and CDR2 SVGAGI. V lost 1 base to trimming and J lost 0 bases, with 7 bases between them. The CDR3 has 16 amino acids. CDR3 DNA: TGTGCCAGCAGTTACTTCCGGAGCTCCTATAATTCACCCCTCCACTTT. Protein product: CASSYFRSSYNSPLHF.

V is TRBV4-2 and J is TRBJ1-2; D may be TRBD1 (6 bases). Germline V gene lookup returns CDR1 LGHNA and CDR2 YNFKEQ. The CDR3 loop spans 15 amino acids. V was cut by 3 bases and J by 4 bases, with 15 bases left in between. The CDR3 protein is CASSQETGSLYGYTF. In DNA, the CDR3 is TGTGCCAGCAGCCAGGAAACAGGGAGCCTCTATGGCTACACCTTC.

This CDR3 is CAWSVWGGVSGNTIYF. CDR3 in DNA: TGTGCCTGGAGTGTATGGGGGGGGGTCTCTGGAAACACCATATATTTT. The chain recombines TRBV30 with TRBJ1-3; tentative D call: TRBD1 (5 bases). The CDR3 has 16 amino acids. V gave up 0 bases and J gave up 0 bases, with 12 bases separating them. From germline, CDR1 is GTSNPN and CDR2 SVGIG (reference sequence).

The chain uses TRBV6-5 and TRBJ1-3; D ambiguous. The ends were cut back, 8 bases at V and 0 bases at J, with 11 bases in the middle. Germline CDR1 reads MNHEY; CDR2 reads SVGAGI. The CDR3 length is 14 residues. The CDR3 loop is CASRERYSGNTIYF. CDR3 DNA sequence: TGTGCCAGCCGGGAACGGTACTCTGGAAACACCATATATTTT.

CDR3 bases: TGCAGCGTTGCTCTAGCGGGAATGTTTGGTGAGCAGTTCTTC. Protein product: CSVALAGMFGEQFF. The chain joins TRBV29-1 to TRBJ2-1, with 9 bases that match TRBD2. The CDR3 length is 14 residues. Germline loops: CDR1 SQVTM, CDR2 ANQGSEA. The V segment lost 4 bases and the J segment 9 bases; nucleotides outside the gene matches: 10.

CDR3 sequence reads: CASSNDRASYNSPLHF. The CDR3 nucleotides are TGTGCCAGCAGTAACGACAGGGCCTCCTATAATTCACCCCTCCACTTT. The rearrangement joins TRBV27 to TRBJ1-6; TRBD1 aligns across 7 bases. The CDR3 runs to 16 residues. Germline CDR1 MNHEY, CDR2 SMNVEV (reference sequence). Unmatched junction bases numbered 4, after V lost 5 bases and J lost 0 bases.

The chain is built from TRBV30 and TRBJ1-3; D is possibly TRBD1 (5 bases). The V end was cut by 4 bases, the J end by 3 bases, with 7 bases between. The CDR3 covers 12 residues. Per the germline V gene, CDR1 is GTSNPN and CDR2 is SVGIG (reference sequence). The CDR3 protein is CAWKGLGNTIYF. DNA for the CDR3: TGTGCCTGGAAGGGGCTTGGAAACACCATATATTTT.

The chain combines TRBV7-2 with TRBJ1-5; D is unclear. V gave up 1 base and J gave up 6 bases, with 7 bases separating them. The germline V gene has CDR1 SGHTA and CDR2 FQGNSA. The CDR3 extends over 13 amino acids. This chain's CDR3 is CASSLDPVQPQHF. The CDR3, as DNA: TGTGCCAGCAGCTTAGACCCAGTTCAGCCCCAGCATTTT.

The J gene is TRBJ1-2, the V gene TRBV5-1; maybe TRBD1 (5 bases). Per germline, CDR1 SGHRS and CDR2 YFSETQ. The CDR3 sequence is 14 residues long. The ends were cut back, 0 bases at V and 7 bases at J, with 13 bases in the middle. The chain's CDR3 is CASSLGSGSGGYTF. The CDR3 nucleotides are TGCGCCAGCAGCTTGGGTTCAGGGTCGGGTGGCTACACCTTC.

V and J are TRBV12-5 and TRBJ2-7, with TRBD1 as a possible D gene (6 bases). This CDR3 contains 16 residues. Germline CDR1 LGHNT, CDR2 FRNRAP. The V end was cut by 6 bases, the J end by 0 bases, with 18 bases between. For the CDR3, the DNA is TGTGCTAGTGGGAGGACCGGACAGACCCGCTCCTACGAGCAGTACTTC. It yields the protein CASGRTGQTRSYEQYF.

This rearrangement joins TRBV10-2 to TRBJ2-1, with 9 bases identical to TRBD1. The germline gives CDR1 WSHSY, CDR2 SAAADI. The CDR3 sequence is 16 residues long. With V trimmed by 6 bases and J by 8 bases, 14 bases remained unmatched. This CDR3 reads CASRGQGQGFPYEQFF. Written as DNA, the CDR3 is TGCGCCAGCAGGGGGCAGGGACAGGGTTTCCCATATGAGCAGTTCTTC.

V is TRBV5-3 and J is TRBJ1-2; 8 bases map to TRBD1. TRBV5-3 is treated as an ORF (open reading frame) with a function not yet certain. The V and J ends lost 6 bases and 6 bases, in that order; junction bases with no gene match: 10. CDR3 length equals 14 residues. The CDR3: CARTVVQGENGYTF. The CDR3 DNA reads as TGTGCCAGAACTGTAGTACAGGGGGAAAATGGCTACACCTTC.

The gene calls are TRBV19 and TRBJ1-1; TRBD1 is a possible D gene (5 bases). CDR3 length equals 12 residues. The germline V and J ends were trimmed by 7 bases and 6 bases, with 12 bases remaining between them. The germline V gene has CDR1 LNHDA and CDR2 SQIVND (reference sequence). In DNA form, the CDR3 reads TGTGCCAGTACCCTTGGGGGGGCTGAAGCTTTCTTT. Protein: CASTLGGAEAFF.

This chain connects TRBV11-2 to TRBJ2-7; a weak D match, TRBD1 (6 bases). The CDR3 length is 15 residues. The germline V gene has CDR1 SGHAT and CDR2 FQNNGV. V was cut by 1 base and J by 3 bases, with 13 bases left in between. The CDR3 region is CASSLGTGHLYEQYF. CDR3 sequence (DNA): TGTGCCAGCAGCTTAGGAACGGGACACCTCTACGAGCAGTACTTC.

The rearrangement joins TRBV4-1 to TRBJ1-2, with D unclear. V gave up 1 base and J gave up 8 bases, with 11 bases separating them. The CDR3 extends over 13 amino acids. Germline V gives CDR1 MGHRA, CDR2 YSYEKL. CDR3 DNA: TGCGCCAGCAGCCAAGGAGGGATCGCCGGCTACACCTTC. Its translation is CASSQGGIAGYTF.

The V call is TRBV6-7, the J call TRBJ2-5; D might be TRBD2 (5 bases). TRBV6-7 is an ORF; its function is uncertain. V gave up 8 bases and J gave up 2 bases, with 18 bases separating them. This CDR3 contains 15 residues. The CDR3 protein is CASAPRTPPQETQYF. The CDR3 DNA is TGTGCCAGCGCGCCCAGGACTCCACCGCAAGAGACCCAGTACTTC.

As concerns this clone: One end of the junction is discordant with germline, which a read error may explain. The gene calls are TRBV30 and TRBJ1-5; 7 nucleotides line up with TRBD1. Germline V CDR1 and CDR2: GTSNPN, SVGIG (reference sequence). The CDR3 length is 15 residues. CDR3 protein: CAGSAGLTGSQPQHF. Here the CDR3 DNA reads TGTGCCGGGAGCGCGGGATTGACAGGGTCCCAGCCCCAGCATTTT.

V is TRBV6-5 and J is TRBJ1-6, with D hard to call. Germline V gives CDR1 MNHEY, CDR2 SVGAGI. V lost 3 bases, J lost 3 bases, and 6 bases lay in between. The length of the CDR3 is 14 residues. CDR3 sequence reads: CASSYNYYNSPLHF. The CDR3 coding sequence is TGTGCCAGCAGTTATAATTACTATAATTCACCCCTCCACTTT.

The CDR3, as DNA: TGTGCCAGCAGTCGAACAGGGGACAGAGGCTACACCTTC. As protein: CASSRTGDRGYTF. The V and J genes are TRBV28 and TRBJ1-2; 7 nucleotides match TRBD1. Per the germline V gene, CDR1 is MDHEN and CDR2 is SYDVKM. The CDR3 has 13 amino acids. V shed 5 bases and J 8 bases; nucleotides not matched to a gene: 8.

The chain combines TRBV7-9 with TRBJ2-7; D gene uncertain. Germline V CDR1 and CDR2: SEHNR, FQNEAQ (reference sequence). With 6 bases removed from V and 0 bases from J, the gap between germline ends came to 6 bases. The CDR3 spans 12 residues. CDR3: CASRPSSYEQYF. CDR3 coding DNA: TGTGCCAGCAGACCCAGCTCCTACGAGCAGTACTTC.